The TCR beta chain under discussion was sequenced for a study of blood T cell repertoires in COVID-19. Study background: T cells, B-cell-depleted T cells, or PBMCs provided the cDNA or gDNA that served as material.

Methods used by the authors: It was from reference gene primer amplification that nucleated cell counts were estimated. Assay used: immunoSEQ multiplex PCR; TCRdb lists only in-frame clones, some missing. For V, J and clone size, that table is used; D and trimming come from the DNA. The sample lists 50,000 or so clones, around 90% occurring once. This CDR3 spans 16 amino acids. CDR1 LNHDA and CDR2 SQIVND come from the germline V gene (reference sequence). Trimming at V came to 5 bases and at J to 3 bases, leaving 7 bases not matched to a gene. The chain links TRBV19 to TRBJ1-5, with TRBD1 matching 10 bases. This TCR came from a man in his 60s with active COVID-19. Sequenced: peripheral blood. CDR3 DNA sequence: TGTGCCAGTAGTGGATGGGACAGGGGAATCAATCAGCCCCAGCATTTT. As protein: CASSGWDRGINQPQHF.